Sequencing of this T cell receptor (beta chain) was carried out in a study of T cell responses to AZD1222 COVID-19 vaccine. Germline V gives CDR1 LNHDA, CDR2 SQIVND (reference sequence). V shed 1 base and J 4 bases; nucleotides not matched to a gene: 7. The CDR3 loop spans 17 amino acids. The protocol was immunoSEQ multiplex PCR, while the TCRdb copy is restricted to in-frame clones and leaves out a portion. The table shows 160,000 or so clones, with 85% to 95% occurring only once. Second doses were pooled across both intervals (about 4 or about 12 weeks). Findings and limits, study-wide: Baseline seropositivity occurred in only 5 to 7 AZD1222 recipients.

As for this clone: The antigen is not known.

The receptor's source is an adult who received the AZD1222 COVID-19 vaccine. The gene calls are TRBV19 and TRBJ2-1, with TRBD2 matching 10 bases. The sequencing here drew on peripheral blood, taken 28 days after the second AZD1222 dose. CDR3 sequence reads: CASSIGGLAGDYNEQFF. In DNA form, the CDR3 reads TGTGCCAGTAGTATAGGAGGTCTAGCGGGGGATTACAATGAGCAGTTCTTC.